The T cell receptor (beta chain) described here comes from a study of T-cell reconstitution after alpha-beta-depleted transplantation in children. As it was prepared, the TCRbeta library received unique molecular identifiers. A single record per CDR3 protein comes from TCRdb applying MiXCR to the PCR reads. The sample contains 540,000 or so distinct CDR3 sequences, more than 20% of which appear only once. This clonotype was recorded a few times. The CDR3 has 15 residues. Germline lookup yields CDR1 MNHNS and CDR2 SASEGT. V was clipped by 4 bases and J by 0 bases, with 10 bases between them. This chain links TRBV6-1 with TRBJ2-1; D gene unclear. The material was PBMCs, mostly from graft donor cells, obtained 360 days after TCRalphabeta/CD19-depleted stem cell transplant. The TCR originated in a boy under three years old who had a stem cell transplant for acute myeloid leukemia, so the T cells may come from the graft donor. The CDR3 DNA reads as TGTGCCAGCAGTGGGGTCAGGAGCTCCTACAATGAGCAGTTCTTC. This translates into CASSGVRSSYNEQFF.